Presented here are 10 T cell receptor beta chains from one specimen sequenced in a study of shared clonotypes between healthy human individuals. Profiling relied on immunoSEQ multiplex PCR, and the TCRdb table lists in-frame clones only, not all of them. The data contain around 2,000,000 clones, roughly 91% of them seen just once; the ten biggest clones take up over 1.5%. Naive CD8 isolation took CD45RO-negative cells positively selected for CCR7 and excluded terminally differentiated effector memory CD45RA+ cells. The sequencing input was naive CD8+ T cells from PBMCs. Receptors originate from a man younger than 35 in good health. Some clones in this sample may be carry-over from other donors' samples.

The chain carries TRBV28 and TRBJ1-2; TRBD1 matches at 8 bases. The CDR3 runs to 16 residues. The germline V gene has CDR1 MDHEN and CDR2 SYDVKM. After removal of 3 bases from V and 1 base from J, the junction contained 7 bases not matched to a gene. CDR3 in DNA: TGTGCCAGCAGTTTCCCGACAGGGGTGATTAACTATGGCTACACCTTC. As protein: CASSFPTGVINYGYTF.

This clone was observed a single time. The V call is TRBV6-5, the J call TRBJ2-1; possibly TRBD1 or TRBD2 for D (6 bases each). The germline V gene has CDR1 MNHEY and CDR2 SVGAGI. There are 14 residues in the CDR3. The ends were cut back, 6 bases at V and 6 bases at J, with 15 bases in the middle. CDR3 DNA: TGTGCCAGCAGCGATGGGGGGCTGGGCAATGAGCAGTTCTTC. As protein: CASSDGGLGNEQFF.

The chain couples TRBV18 to TRBJ1-2, with D hard to call. CDR1 is KGHSH and CDR2 is LQKENI in the germline V gene. V was shortened by 4 bases and J by 6 bases, with 15 bases between the two germline ends. This CDR3 has 14 residues. The CDR3 is CASSLTGKSDGYTF. The CDR3 coding sequence is TGTGCCAGCTCACTTACGGGGAAGTCGGATGGCTACACCTTC.

Comment on this clone: Other DNA variants within this sample encode the same CDR3. V and J are TRBV27 and TRBJ2-7, with 7 bases matching TRBD2. CDR1 is MNHEY and CDR2 is SMNVEV in the germline V gene (reference sequence). V shed 4 bases, J shed 2 bases, and the junction held 5 bases outside the gene matches. The CDR3 loop spans 14 amino acids. DNA of the CDR3: TGTGCCAGCAGTTCGATGGCGGGAGCCTACGAGCAGTACTTC. Translated: CASSSMAGAYEQYF.

The chain has TRBV28 and TRBJ1-5; D remains unclear. The germline V gene has CDR1 MDHEN and CDR2 SYDVKM. V was clipped by 7 bases and J by 5 bases, with 27 bases between them. The CDR3 is made up of 18 amino acids. The CDR3: CASTTRGSRWIGDQPQHF. CDR3 coding DNA: TGTGCCAGCACCACCCGGGGAAGTCGTTGGATCGGGGATCAGCCCCAGCATTTT.

This sequence joins TRBV6-5 and TRBJ1-2, with 11 bases aligning to TRBD1. The junction had 2 bases not matched to a gene; V was cut back by 5 bases and J by 3 bases. Looked up from germline, CDR1 is MNHEY and CDR2 is SVGAGI. The CDR3 consists of 14 residues. CDR3 loop: CASSADRGHYGYTF. CDR3 nucleotides: TGTGCCAGCAGTGCGGACAGGGGGCACTATGGCTACACCTTC.

This clone was seen just once. The V and J genes are TRBV5-5 and TRBJ2-7, with D hard to call. Looked up from germline, CDR1 is SGHKS and CDR2 is YYEKEE (reference sequence). The CDR3 consists of 16 residues. The V end was cut by 0 bases, the J end by 0 bases, with 13 bases between. Here the CDR3 DNA reads TGTGCCAGCAGCTTGGGCAGTGAAGGGTACTCCTACGAGCAGTACTTC. Encoded protein: CASSLGSEGYSYEQYF. Combining the CDR3 with reference TRBV5-5 and TRBJ2-7 gives the whole variable domain DAGVTQSPTHLIKTRGQQVTLRCSPISGHKSVSWYQQVLGQGPQFIFQYYEKEERGRGNFPDRFSARQFPNYSSELNVNALLLGDSALYLCASSLGSEGYSYEQYFGPGTRLTVT.

The chain is built from TRBV30 and TRBJ1-1; maybe TRBD1 (5 bases). The germline V gene has CDR1 GTSNPN and CDR2 SVGIG (reference sequence). There are 13 residues in the CDR3. V was pared by 0 bases and J by 6 bases, with 11 bases between. CDR3: CAWSVHPGAEAFF. CDR3 nucleotides: TGTGCCTGGAGTGTACACCCGGGGGCTGAAGCTTTCTTT.

As concerns this clone: In the same sample, other DNA sequences code for this CDR3. The chain links TRBV28 to TRBJ1-1; D gene ambiguous. V was trimmed by 8 bases and J by 1 base, leaving 11 bases between them. The CDR3 has 13 residues. Germline CDR1 is MDHEN and CDR2 is SYDVKM. CDR3 in amino acids: CASSLRGNTEAFF. The CDR3 DNA follows: TGTGCCAGCTCCCTTCGGGGGAACACTGAAGCTTTCTTT.

The table lists this clone with a count of one. The chain joins TRBV10-1 to TRBJ2-7, with D possibly matching TRBD2 (5 bases). Trimming took off 2 bases at V and 6 bases at J, with 8 bases between the two ends. This CDR3 spans 12 amino acids. Germline lookup yields CDR1 WNHNN and CDR2 SYGVQD (reference sequence). CDR3 protein: CASSEAGGEQYF. CDR3 sequence (DNA): TGCGCCAGCAGTGAGGCGGGCGGCGAGCAGTACTTC.